This is a list of T cell receptor beta chains from one sample in a study of blood T cell repertoires in COVID-19. Measured with immunoSEQ multiplex PCR; TCRdb has only the in-frame clones, and not every one. The data contain 150,000 to 200,000 clones, roughly 88% of them singletons. Sequencing used peripheral blood. The receptors were sampled from a woman of 80 years or more with acute or convalescent COVID-19. The CDR3 runs from the conserved cysteine through the conserved F or W. The order of the fields is V gene, clone size, D gene, J gene, CDR3 DNA, CDR3 protein. A D gene is named only where the DNA matches it firmly. Only some rows state a clone size, as once, few, many or a class for expanded clones.

v_gene: TRBV3-1/TRBV3-2; abundance: -; d_gene: TRBD1; j_gene: TRBJ2-5; CDR3nt: TGTGCCAGCAGCCAATTGACAGGGGGAGAGACCCAGTACTTC; CDR3aa: CASSQLTGGETQYF
v_gene: TRBV2; abundance: -; d_gene: -; j_gene: TRBJ1-1; CDR3nt: TGTGCCACCTACCTCGGAGGAGGCACTGAAGCTTTCTTT; CDR3aa: CATYLGGGTEAFF
v_gene: TRBV6-5; abundance: -; d_gene: -; j_gene: TRBJ1-1; CDR3nt: TGTGCCAGCAGTTACTCGGGCAGGGTTGTCACTGAAGCTTTCTTT; CDR3aa: CASSYSGRVVTEAFF
v_gene: TRBV6-5; abundance: -; d_gene: TRBD1; j_gene: TRBJ1-4; CDR3nt: TGTGCCAGCAGTTCCTTTCCGGGACAGGGTGAAAAACTGTTTTTT; CDR3aa: CASSSFPGQGEKLFF
v_gene: TRBV3-1/TRBV3-2; abundance: once; d_gene: TRBD1; j_gene: TRBJ1-4; CDR3nt: TGTGCCAGTGGCCCGGACAGGGGAGCCGAAAAACTGTTTTTT; CDR3aa: CASGPDRGAEKLFF
v_gene: TRBV6-4; abundance: -; d_gene: TRBD1; j_gene: TRBJ1-2; CDR3nt: TGTGCCAGCCGGGAGGGGGCAGAAGGGGCCGATGGCTACACCTTC; CDR3aa: CASREGAEGADGYTF
v_gene: TRBV7-2; abundance: -; d_gene: -; j_gene: TRBJ1-5; CDR3nt: TGTGCCAGCAGCTTAGACTCGCGCGGGGGTCAGCCCCAGCATTTT; CDR3aa: CASSLDSRGGQPQHF
v_gene: TRBV6-1; abundance: -; d_gene: TRBD2; j_gene: TRBJ2-7; CDR3nt: TGTGCCAGCAGTGATTGGGGGGGCGAGCAGTACTTC; CDR3aa: CASSDWGGEQYF
v_gene: TRBV3-1/TRBV3-2; abundance: -; d_gene: -; j_gene: TRBJ1-2; CDR3nt: TGTGCCAGCAGCCAAGAGGGCAGTAGGTCTGGCTACACCTTC; CDR3aa: CASSQEGSRSGYTF
v_gene: TRBV7-8; abundance: once; d_gene: TRBD2; j_gene: TRBJ2-2; CDR3nt: TGTGCCAGCAGCTTAGCTTGGCTAGCGGGAGGGTCGAGCACCGGGGAGCTGTTTTTT; CDR3aa: CASSLAWLAGGSSTGELFF
v_gene: TRBV10-3; abundance: -; d_gene: TRBD2; j_gene: TRBJ2-2; CDR3nt: TGTGCCATCAGTGTTGGAGGGAGGGCCTCCGGGGAGCTGTTTTTT; CDR3aa: CAISVGGRASGELFF
v_gene: TRBV3-1/TRBV3-2; abundance: -; d_gene: -; j_gene: TRBJ1-1; CDR3nt: TGTGCCAGCAGCCAAGATTGGGCGGGCACTGAAGCTTTCTTT; CDR3aa: CASSQDWAGTEAFF
v_gene: TRBV15; abundance: -; d_gene: -; j_gene: TRBJ1-5; CDR3nt: TGTGCCACCAGCAGCCCCAGGGAGGGGGGCTATCAGCCCCAGCATTTT; CDR3aa: CATSSPREGGYQPQHF
v_gene: TRBV3-1/TRBV3-2; abundance: -; d_gene: -; j_gene: TRBJ2-2; CDR3nt: TGTGCCAGCAGCCCCGACACTGGCGGGGAGCTGTTTTTT; CDR3aa: CASSPDTGGELFF
v_gene: TRBV2; abundance: -; d_gene: -; j_gene: TRBJ1-5; CDR3nt: TGTGCCAGCAGTCGGGACTCTAGCAATCAGCCCCAGCATTTT; CDR3aa: CASSRDSSNQPQHF
v_gene: TRBV12-3/TRBV12-4; abundance: -; d_gene: TRBD2; j_gene: TRBJ2-7; CDR3nt: TGTGCCAGTCGGACTAGCGGATCCTACGAGCAGTACTTC; CDR3aa: CASRTSGSYEQYF
v_gene: TRBV20-1; abundance: few; d_gene: TRBD1; j_gene: TRBJ1-1; CDR3nt: TGCAGTGCTAGGCGACAGGGGAAAGCTTTCTTT; CDR3aa: CSARRQGKAFF
v_gene: TRBV7-2; abundance: -; d_gene: TRBD2; j_gene: TRBJ2-7; CDR3nt: TGTGCCAGCAGCTCTTCGACTAGCGGGAGTGCAGCGCAGTACTTC; CDR3aa: CASSSSTSGSAAQYF
v_gene: TRBV5-1; abundance: -; d_gene: TRBD2; j_gene: TRBJ2-1; CDR3nt: TGCGCCACTACCCCTGGACTAGCGGTGAACAATGAGCAGTTCTTC; CDR3aa: CATTPGLAVNNEQFF
v_gene: TRBV6-6; abundance: -; d_gene: TRBD1; j_gene: TRBJ1-5; CDR3nt: TGTGCCAGCAGGGGGCCGGCTGGACAGGGTCATCAGCCCCAGCATTTT; CDR3aa: CASRGPAGQGHQPQHF
v_gene: TRBV6-6; abundance: -; d_gene: -; j_gene: TRBJ1-6; CDR3nt: TGTGCCAGCAGCCAGGACTCCTCCTATAATTCACCCCTCCACTTT; CDR3aa: CASSQDSSYNSPLHF
v_gene: TRBV27; abundance: -; d_gene: -; j_gene: TRBJ2-5; CDR3nt: TGTGCCAGCAGGAGTTACAGGGCTGAGACCCAGTACTTC; CDR3aa: CASRSYRAETQYF
v_gene: TRBV19; abundance: few; d_gene: -; j_gene: TRBJ2-7; CDR3nt: TGTGCCAGTAGTCCGATAGGCAGGGCGTCGTCCTACGAGCAGTACTTC; CDR3aa: CASSPIGRASSYEQYF
v_gene: TRBV7-2; abundance: -; d_gene: -; j_gene: TRBJ2-5; CDR3nt: TGTGCCAGCAGCTTACTAGAAAGGGAGACCCAGTACTTC; CDR3aa: CASSLLERETQYF
v_gene: TRBV5-4; abundance: few; d_gene: TRBD1; j_gene: TRBJ1-1; CDR3nt: TGTGCCAGCAGTTATCAGGGGGCAGGAACTGAAGCTTTCTTT; CDR3aa: CASSYQGAGTEAFF
v_gene: TRBV29-1; abundance: -; d_gene: -; j_gene: TRBJ1-5; CDR3nt: TGCAGCGTTGGGGAGGGGGGTCTTTATCAGCCCCAGCATTTT; CDR3aa: CSVGEGGLYQPQHF
v_gene: TRBV12-5; abundance: once; d_gene: -; j_gene: TRBJ2-1; CDR3nt: TGTGCTAGTGGTTTGGTACTTGGCGGGGCTGAGCAGTTCTTC; CDR3aa: CASGLVLGGAEQFF
v_gene: TRBV27; abundance: -; d_gene: -; j_gene: TRBJ1-1; CDR3nt: TGTGCCAGCAGTTTAAACAGGAACACTGAAGCTTTCTTT; CDR3aa: CASSLNRNTEAFF
v_gene: TRBV10-2; abundance: many; d_gene: TRBD1; j_gene: TRBJ2-7; CDR3nt: TGCGCCAGCAGTGAGACGGGACAGGGGGCTTACGAGCAGTACTTC; CDR3aa: CASSETGQGAYEQYF
v_gene: TRBV2; abundance: -; d_gene: TRBD1; j_gene: TRBJ2-7; CDR3nt: TGTGCCAGCAGAGTACGACAGGGCCATTTCAGACACGAGCAGTACTTC; CDR3aa: CASRVRQGHFRHEQYF
v_gene: TRBV15; abundance: -; d_gene: -; j_gene: TRBJ1-1; CDR3nt: TGTGCCACCAGCAGAGAATTGGGGGCAGGGGCTGAAGCTTTCTTT; CDR3aa: CATSRELGAGAEAFF
v_gene: TRBV12-3/TRBV12-4; abundance: -; d_gene: -; j_gene: TRBJ1-3; CDR3nt: TGTGCCAGCAGTCCCGGGGGAAACACCATATATTTT; CDR3aa: CASSPGGNTIYF
v_gene: TRBV9; abundance: -; d_gene: -; j_gene: TRBJ1-2; CDR3nt: TGTGCCAGCAGCGTAGCGGACTATGGCTACACCTTC; CDR3aa: CASSVADYGYTF
v_gene: TRBV14; abundance: -; d_gene: TRBD2; j_gene: TRBJ2-7; CDR3nt: TGTGCCAGCAGCCAAGAAGGGCCTAGCGGCTCCTACGAGCAGTACTTC; CDR3aa: CASSQEGPSGSYEQYF
v_gene: TRBV2; abundance: -; d_gene: TRBD1; j_gene: TRBJ2-5; CDR3nt: TGTGCCGGCACAGGGGTTGGAGAGACCCAGTACTTC; CDR3aa: CAGTGVGETQYF
v_gene: TRBV4-1; abundance: -; d_gene: -; j_gene: TRBJ1-1; CDR3nt: TGCGCCAGCAGCCAAACAGTGAACACTGAAGCTTTCTTT; CDR3aa: CASSQTVNTEAFF
v_gene: TRBV7-2; abundance: once; d_gene: TRBD2; j_gene: TRBJ2-3; CDR3nt: TGTGCCAGCAGCTTAAGGGTAGCGGGGGGCACAGATACGCAGTATTTT; CDR3aa: CASSLRVAGGTDTQYF
v_gene: TRBV18; abundance: -; d_gene: -; j_gene: TRBJ1-1; CDR3nt: TGTGCCAGCTCACCATCCGGTGAAGCTTTCTTT; CDR3aa: CASSPSGEAFF
v_gene: TRBV27; abundance: -; d_gene: -; j_gene: TRBJ2-7; CDR3nt: TGTGCCAGCCTTTCCCGCGGCCCCCCCTACGAGCAGTACTTC; CDR3aa: CASLSRGPPYEQYF
v_gene: TRBV6-5; abundance: -; d_gene: -; j_gene: TRBJ1-5; CDR3nt: TGTGCCAGCAGAGACACGGGAAGGACCCAGCATTTT; CDR3aa: CASRDTGRTQHF
v_gene: TRBV4-3; abundance: -; d_gene: -; j_gene: TRBJ2-3; CDR3nt: TGCGCCAGCAGCCAAGATGGAGGGGGGGCAGGGACAGATACGCAGTATTTT; CDR3aa: CASSQDGGGAGTDTQYF
v_gene: TRBV5-1; abundance: -; d_gene: -; j_gene: TRBJ2-3; CDR3nt: TGCGCCAGCAGCTTCGTTGCAGATCACACAGATACGCAGTATTTT; CDR3aa: CASSFVADHTDTQYF
v_gene: TRBV7-8; abundance: -; d_gene: -; j_gene: TRBJ1-5; CDR3nt: TGTGCCAGCAGCTTAGTGGCAGGCTATAGCAATCAGCCCCAGCATTTT; CDR3aa: CASSLVAGYSNQPQHF
v_gene: TRBV3-1/TRBV3-2; abundance: -; d_gene: -; j_gene: TRBJ1-1; CDR3nt: TGTGCCAGCAGAGGCGACAGCGCCGAAGCTTTCTTT; CDR3aa: CASRGDSAEAFF
v_gene: TRBV19; abundance: -; d_gene: TRBD1; j_gene: TRBJ1-5; CDR3nt: TGTGCCAGTAGGGACAGGTACCATCAGCCCCAGCATTTT; CDR3aa: CASRDRYHQPQHF
v_gene: TRBV7-9; abundance: -; d_gene: -; j_gene: TRBJ2-2; CDR3nt: TGTGCCAGCAGGCTAGGGACTCTCACCGGGGAGCTGTTTTTT; CDR3aa: CASRLGTLTGELFF